The sequence of this T cell receptor (beta chain) was determined in a study of blood T cell repertoires in COVID-19. Study background: Whether acute or convalescent, the COVID-19 samples came from the United States, Italy and Spain. Sample material is recorded as cDNA or gDNA derived from T cells, B-cell-depleted T cells, or PBMCs.

This clone was seen only once. The assay was immunoSEQ multiplex PCR, and TCRdb's table has in-frame clones only and misses some. Here the sample spans approximately 400,000 clones, more than 75% being singletons. Living in roughly 23 US areas, the participants were between roughly 18 and 90 years of age. Cohorts were assigned according to the clinical history that participants reported. V shed 7 bases and J shed 6 bases, with 13 bases lying between them. This CDR3 is built from 12 residues. Germline lookup yields CDR1 MNHNY and CDR2 SVGAGI (reference sequence). The sequence came from a man aged 25 to 45 who had recovered from COVID-19. The sequenced sample was PBMCs or T cells enriched from blood (not recorded which). The V gene is TRBV6-6, the J gene TRBJ2-7; perhaps TRBD2 as D (5 bases). For the CDR3, the DNA is TGTGCCAGCAAAGGGTGGACTTCCGAGCAGTACTTC. Its translation is CASKGWTSEQYF.